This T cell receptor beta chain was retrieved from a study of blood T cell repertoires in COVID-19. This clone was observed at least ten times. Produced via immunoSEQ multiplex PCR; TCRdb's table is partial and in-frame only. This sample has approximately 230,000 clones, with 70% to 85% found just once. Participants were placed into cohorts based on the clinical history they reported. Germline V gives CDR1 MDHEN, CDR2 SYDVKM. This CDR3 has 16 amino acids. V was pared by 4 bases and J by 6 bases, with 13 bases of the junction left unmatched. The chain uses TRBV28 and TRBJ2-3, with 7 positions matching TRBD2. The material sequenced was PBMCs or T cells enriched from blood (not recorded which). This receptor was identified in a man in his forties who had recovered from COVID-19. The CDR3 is CASSSLGGGPVDTQYF. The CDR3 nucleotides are TGTGCCAGCAGTTCTCTCGGGGGAGGGCCGGTGGATACGCAGTATTTT.